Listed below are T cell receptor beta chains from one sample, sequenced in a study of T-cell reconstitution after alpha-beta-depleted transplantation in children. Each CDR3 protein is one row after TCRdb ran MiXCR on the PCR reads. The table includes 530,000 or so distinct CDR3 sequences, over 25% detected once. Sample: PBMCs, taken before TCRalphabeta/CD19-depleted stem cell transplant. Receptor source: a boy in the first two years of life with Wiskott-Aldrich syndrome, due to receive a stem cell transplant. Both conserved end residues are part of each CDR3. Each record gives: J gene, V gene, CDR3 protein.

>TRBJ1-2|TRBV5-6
CASRPKQGSGYGYTF
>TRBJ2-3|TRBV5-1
CASSPSLAVGTDTQYF
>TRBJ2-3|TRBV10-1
CASSSPASGRTADTQYF
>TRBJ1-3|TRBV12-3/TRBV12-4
CATGGQGSGNTIYF
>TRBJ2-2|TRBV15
CATSSWADNTGELFF
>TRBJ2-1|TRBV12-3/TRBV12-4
CASSFWGLALYNEQFF
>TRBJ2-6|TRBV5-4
CASSLAPPGGSTHSGANVLTF
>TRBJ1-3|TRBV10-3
CAISGDLGYPGNTIYF
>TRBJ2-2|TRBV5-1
CASSGWGAGVGGELFF
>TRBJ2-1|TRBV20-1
CSAWTSGYNEQFF
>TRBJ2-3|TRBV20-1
CSAITTDTQYF
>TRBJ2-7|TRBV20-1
CSVQPGTGKNEQYF
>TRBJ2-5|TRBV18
CASSHRLAGGPGQETQYF
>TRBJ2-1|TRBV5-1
CASSSNRYNEQFF
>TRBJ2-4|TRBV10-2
CASSFGKNSQYF
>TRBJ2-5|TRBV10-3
CAISSLQGETQYF
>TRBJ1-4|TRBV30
CAWSSGVLRTNEKLFF
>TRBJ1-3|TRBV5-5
CASSLGPSSGNTIYF
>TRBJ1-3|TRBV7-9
CASSSSDQGGNTIYF
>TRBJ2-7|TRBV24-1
CATSDSGTGVKDEQYF
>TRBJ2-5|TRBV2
CASSARGLPPWTQYF
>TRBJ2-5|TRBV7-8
CASSGLGVAGGPGETQYF
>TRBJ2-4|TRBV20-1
CSASSILAKNIQYF
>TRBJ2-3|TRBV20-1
CSASPLAGNTDTQYF
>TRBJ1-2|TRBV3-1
CASSQVWGQDYGYTF
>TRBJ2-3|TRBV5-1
CASGTVGGGTDTQYF
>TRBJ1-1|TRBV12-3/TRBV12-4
CASSLPRQLYTEAFF
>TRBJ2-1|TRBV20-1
CSASYGDQFF
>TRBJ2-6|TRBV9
CASSPSGSGANVLTF
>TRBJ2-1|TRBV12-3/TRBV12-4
CASSLVKGQFF
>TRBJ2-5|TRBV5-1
CASSATGAETQYF
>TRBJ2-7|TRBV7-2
CASSLAPTSGRNEQYF